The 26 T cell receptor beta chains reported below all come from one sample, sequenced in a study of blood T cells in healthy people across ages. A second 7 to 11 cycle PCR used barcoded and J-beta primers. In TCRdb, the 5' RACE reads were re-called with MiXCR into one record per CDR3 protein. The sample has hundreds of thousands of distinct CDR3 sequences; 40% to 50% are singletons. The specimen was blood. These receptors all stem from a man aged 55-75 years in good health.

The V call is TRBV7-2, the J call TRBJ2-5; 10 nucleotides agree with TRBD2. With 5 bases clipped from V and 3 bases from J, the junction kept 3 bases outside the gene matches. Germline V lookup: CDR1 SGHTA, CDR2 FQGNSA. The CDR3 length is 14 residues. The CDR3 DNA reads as TGTGCCAGCAGCGACGGACTAGCGGAAGAGACCCAGTACTTC. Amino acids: CASSDGLAEETQYF. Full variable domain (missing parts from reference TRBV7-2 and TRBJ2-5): GAGVSQSPSNKVTEKGKDVELRCDPISGHTALYWYRQSLGQGLEFLIYFQGNSAPDKSGLPSDRFSAERTGGSVSTLTIQRTQQEDSAVYLCASSDGLAEETQYFGPGTRLLVL.

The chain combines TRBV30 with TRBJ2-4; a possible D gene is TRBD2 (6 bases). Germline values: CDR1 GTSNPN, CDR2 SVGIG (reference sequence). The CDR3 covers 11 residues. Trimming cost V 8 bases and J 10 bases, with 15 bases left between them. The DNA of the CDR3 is TGTGCCGGGACTGGACTGGGTATTCAGTACTTC. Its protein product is CAGTGLGIQYF. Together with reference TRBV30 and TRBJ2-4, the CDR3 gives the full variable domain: SQTIHQWPATLVQPVGSPLSLECTVEGTSNPNLYWYRQAAGRGLQLLFYSVGIGQISSEVPQNLSASRPQDRQFILSSKKLLLSDSGFYLCAGTGLGIQYFGAGTRLSVL.

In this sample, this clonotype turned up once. This chain's CDR3 is CASSELGLAQETQYF. In DNA form, the CDR3 reads TGTGCCAGCAGCGAACTTGGACTAGCTCAAGAGACCCAGTACTTC. The chain employs TRBV27 and TRBJ2-5, with 8 bases matching TRBD2. Germline V gene lookup returns CDR1 MNHEY and CDR2 SMNVEV (reference sequence). J lost 2 bases, V lost 6 bases, and 8 bases had no gene match. This CDR3 comprises 15 residues.

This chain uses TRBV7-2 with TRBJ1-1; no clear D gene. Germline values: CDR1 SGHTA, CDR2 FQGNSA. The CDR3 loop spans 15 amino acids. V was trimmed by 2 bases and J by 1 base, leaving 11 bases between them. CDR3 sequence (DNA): TGTGCCAGCAGCTTAATGATTTCGGGGAACACTGAAGCTTTCTTT. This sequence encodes CASSLMISGNTEAFF. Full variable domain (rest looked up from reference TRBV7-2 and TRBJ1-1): GAGVSQSPSNKVTEKGKDVELRCDPISGHTALYWYRQSLGQGLEFLIYFQGNSAPDKSGLPSDRFSAERTGGSVSTLTIQRTQQEDSAVYLCASSLMISGNTEAFFGQGTRLTVV.

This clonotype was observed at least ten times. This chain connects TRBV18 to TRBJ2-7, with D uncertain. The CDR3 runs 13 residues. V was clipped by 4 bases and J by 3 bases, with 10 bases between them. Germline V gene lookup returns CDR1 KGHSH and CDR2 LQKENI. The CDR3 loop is CASSLDPIYEQYF. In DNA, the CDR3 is TGTGCCAGCTCACTTGACCCAATCTACGAGCAGTACTTC.

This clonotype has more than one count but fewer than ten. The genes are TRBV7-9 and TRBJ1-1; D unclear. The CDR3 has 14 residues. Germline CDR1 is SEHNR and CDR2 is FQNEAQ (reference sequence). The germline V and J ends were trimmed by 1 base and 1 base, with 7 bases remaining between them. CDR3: CASSLVGRNTEAFF. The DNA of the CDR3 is TGTGCCAGCAGCTTAGTGGGGAGGAACACTGAAGCTTTCTTT. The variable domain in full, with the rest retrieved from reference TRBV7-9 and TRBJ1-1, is DTGVSQNPRHKITKRGQNVTFRCDPISEHNRLYWYRQTLGQGPEFLTYFQNEAQLEKSRLLSDRFSAERPKGSFSTLEIQRTEQGDSAMYLCASSLVGRNTEAFFGQGTRLTVV.

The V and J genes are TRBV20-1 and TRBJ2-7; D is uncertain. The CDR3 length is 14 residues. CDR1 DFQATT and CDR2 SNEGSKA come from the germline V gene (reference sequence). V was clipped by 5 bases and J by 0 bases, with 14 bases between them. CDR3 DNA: TGCAGTGCTGCTGGACGATTGAGCTCCTACGAGCAGTACTTC. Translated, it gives CSAAGRLSSYEQYF.

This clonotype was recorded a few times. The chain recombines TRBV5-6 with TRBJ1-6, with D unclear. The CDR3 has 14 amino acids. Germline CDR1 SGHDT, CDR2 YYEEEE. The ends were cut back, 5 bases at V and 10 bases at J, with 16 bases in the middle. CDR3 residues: CASRAADFGSPLHF. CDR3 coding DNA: TGTGCCAGCAGGGCCGCGGACTTTGGATCACCCCTCCACTTT.

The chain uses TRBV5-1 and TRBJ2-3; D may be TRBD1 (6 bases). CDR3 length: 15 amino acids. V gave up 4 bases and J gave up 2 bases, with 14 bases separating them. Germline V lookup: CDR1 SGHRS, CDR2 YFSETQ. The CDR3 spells CASSVVQGHTDTQYF. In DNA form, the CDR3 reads TGCGCCAGCAGCGTTGTCCAGGGACACACAGATACGCAGTATTTT.

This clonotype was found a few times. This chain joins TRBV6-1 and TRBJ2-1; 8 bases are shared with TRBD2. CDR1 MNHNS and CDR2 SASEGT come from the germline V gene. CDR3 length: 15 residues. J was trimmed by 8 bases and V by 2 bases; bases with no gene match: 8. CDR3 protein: CASSEPGTRIHEQFF. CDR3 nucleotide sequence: TGTGCCAGCAGTGAACCCGGGACTAGAATCCATGAGCAGTTCTTC.

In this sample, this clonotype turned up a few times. The CDR3 reads CASSHQNRGGAGTNSPLHF. CDR3 bases: TGCGCCAGCAGCCACCAAAACAGGGGCGGTGCGGGGACTAATTCACCCCTCCACTTT. The chain carries TRBV4-3 and TRBJ1-6, with 7 nucleotides matching TRBD1. The germline V gene encodes CDR1 LGHNA and CDR2 YSLEER. CDR3 length: 19 amino acids. Unmatched junction bases numbered 17, after V lost 3 bases and J lost 6 bases.

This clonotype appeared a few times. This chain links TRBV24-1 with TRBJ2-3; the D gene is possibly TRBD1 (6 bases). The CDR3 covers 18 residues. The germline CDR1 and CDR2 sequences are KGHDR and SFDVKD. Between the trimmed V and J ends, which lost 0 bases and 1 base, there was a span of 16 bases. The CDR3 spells CATSDLEGGPGGTDTQYF. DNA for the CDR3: TGTGCCACCAGTGATTTGGAGGGTGGGCCAGGGGGCACAGATACGCAGTATTTT.

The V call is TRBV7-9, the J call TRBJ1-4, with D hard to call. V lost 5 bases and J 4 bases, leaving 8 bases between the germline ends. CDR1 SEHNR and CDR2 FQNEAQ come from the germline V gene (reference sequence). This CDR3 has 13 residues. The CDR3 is CASSPPVNEKLFF. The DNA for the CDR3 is TGTGCCAGCAGCCCTCCCGTTAATGAAAAACTGTTTTTT.

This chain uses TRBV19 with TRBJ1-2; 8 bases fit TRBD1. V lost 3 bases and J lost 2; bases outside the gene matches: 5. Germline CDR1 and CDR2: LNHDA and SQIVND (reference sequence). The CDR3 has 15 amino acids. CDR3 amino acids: CASSMYRTGNYGYTF. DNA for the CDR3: TGTGCCAGTAGTATGTATCGGACAGGGAACTATGGCTACACCTTC.

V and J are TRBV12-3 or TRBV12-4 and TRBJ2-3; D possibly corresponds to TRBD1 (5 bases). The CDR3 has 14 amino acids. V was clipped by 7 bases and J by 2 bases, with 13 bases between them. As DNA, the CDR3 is TGTGCCAGCAAAGCTGGGGCGGTCACAGATACGCAGTATTTT. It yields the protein CASKAGAVTDTQYF.

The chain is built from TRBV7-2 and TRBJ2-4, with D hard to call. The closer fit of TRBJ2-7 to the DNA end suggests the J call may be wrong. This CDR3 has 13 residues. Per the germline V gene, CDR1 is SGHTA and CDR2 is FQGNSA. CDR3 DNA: TGTGCCAGCAGCCTCCCGACGGACCTCGAGCAGTACTTC. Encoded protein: CASSLPTDLEQYF.

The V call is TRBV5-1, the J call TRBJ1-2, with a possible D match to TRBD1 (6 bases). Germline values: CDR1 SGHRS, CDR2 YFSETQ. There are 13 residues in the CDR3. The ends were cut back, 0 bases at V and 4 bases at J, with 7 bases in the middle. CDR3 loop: CASSLEDSYGYTF. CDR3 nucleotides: TGCGCCAGCAGCTTGGAGGACAGCTATGGCTACACCTTC.

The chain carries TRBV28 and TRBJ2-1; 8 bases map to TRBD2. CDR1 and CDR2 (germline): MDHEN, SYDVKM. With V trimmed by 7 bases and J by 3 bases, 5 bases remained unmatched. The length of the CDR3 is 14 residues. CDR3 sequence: CASKREGIYNEQFF. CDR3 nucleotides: TGTGCCAGCAAACGGGAGGGGATCTACAATGAGCAGTTCTTC. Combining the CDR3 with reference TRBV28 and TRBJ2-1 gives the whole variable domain DVKVTQSSRYLVKRTGEKVFLECVQDMDHENMFWYRQDPGLGLRLIYFSYDVKMKEKGDIPEGYSVSREKKERFSLILESASTNQTSMYLCASKREGIYNEQFFGPGTRLTVL.

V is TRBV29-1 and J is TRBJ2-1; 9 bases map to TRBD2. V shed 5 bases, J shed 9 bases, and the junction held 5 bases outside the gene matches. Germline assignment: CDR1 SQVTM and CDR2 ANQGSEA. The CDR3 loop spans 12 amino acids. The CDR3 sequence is CSVWLAGFEQFF. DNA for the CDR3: TGCAGCGTTTGGCTAGCGGGGTTTGAGCAGTTCTTC.

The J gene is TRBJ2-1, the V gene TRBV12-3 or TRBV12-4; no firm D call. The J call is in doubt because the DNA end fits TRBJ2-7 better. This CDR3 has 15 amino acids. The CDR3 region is CASSPRLASYNEQYF. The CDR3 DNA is TGTGCCAGCAGTCCTCGACTGGCCTCCTACAACGAGCAGTACTTC.

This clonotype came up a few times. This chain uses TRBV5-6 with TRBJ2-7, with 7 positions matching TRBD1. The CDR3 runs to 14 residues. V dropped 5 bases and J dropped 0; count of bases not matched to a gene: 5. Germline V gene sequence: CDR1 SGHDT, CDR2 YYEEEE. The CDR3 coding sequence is TGTGCCAGCAGTTCGGGACAGCGCTCCTACGAGCAGTACTTC. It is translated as CASSSGQRSYEQYF. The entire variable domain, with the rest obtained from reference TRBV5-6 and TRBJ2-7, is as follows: DAGVTQSPTHLIKTRGQQVTLRCSPKSGHDTVSWYQQALGQGPQFIFQYYEEEERQRGNFPDRFSGHQFPNYSSELNVNALLLGDSALYLCASSSGQRSYEQYFGPGTRLTVT.

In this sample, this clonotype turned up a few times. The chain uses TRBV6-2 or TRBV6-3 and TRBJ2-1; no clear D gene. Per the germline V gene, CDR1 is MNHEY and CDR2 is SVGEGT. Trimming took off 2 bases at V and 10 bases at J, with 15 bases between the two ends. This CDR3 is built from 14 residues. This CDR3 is CASSYRTGRLEQFF. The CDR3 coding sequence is TGTGCCAGCAGTTACAGGACGGGTCGTCTAGAGCAGTTCTTC.

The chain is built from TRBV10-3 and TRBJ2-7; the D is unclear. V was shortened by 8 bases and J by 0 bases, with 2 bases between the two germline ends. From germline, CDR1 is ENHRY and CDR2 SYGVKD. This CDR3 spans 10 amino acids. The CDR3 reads CAIASYEQYF. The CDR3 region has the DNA TGTGCCATCGCCTCCTACGAGCAGTACTTC.

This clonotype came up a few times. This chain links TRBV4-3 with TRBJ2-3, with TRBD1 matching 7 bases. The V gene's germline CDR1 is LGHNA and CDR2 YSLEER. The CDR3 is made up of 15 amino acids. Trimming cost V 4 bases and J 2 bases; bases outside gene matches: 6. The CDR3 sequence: CASSRADRDTDTQYF. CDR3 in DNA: TGCGCCAGCAGCCGAGCAGACAGGGACACAGATACGCAGTATTTT.

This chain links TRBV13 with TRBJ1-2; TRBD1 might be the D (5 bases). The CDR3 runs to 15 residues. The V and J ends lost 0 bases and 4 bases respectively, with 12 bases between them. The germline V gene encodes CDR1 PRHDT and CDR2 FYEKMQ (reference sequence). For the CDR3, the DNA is TGTGCCAGCAGCTTAGGCCCTGACAGACCCTATGGCTACACCTTC. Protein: CASSLGPDRPYGYTF.

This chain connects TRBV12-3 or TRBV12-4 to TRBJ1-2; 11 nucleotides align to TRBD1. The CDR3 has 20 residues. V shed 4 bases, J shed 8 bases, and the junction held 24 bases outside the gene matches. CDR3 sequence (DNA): TGTGCCAGCAGTTCCAGTTATAACCCGGGACAGGGGGGCCGCGGAGGAGGCTACACCTTC. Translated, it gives CASSSSYNPGQGGRGGGYTF.